These 16 T cell receptor beta chains came from one sample sequenced in a study of blood T cell repertoires in COVID-19. Here immunoSEQ multiplex PCR was the method, and the copy in TCRdb shows in-frame clones only, minus some. Of some 140,000 clones in the sample, 78% were seen once. Sequencing was carried out using peripheral blood. The source of these receptors is a man aged 80 or over with acute or convalescent COVID-19.

The V and J genes are TRBV5-5 and TRBJ2-5, with 8 bases matching TRBD1. V gave up 4 bases and J gave up 4 bases; unmatched junction bases: 6. Germline CDR1 reads SGHKS; CDR2 reads YYEKEE (reference sequence). The length of the CDR3 is 14 residues. CDR3 DNA: TGTGCCAGCAGCCTTGCAGGGGGCGCAGAGACCCAGTACTTC. Translation gives CASSLAGGAETQYF. Full variable domain (remainder filled in from reference TRBV5-5 and TRBJ2-5): DAGVTQSPTHLIKTRGQQVTLRCSPISGHKSVSWYQQVLGQGPQFIFQYYEKEERGRGNFPDRFSARQFPNYSSELNVNALLLGDSALYLCASSLAGGAETQYFGPGTRLLVL.

The chain joins TRBV5-4 to TRBJ1-2, with TRBD1 matching 7 bases. The V segment lost 4 bases and the J segment 3 bases; nucleotides outside the gene matches: 9. The germline V gene has CDR1 SGHNT and CDR2 YYREEE (reference sequence). This CDR3 region has 15 residues. The chain's CDR3 is CASSNGQVIDYGYTF. The CDR3 DNA follows: TGTGCCAGCAGCAACGGACAGGTGATTGACTATGGCTACACCTTC.

The V call is TRBV25-1, the J call TRBJ2-3; 10 bases match TRBD2. The CDR3 length is 15 residues. Germline CDR1 MGHDK, CDR2 SYGVNS. Unmatched junction bases numbered 8, after V lost 6 bases and J lost 5 bases. For the CDR3, the DNA is TGTGCCAGCAGCGGGCTAGCGGGGGTCGGAGATACGCAGTATTTT. It is translated as CASSGLAGVGDTQYF.

The chain is built from TRBV28 and TRBJ2-7, with a possible D match to TRBD1 (6 bases). Trimming took off 5 bases at V and 5 bases at J, with 10 bases between the two ends. The CDR3 runs to 12 residues. Germline-derived CDR1 and CDR2 are MDHEN and SYDVKM. The DNA for the CDR3 is TGTGCCAGCAGTAGTAACAGGGACGAGCAGTACGTC. Protein product: CASSSNRDEQYV.

V usage is TRBV7-8 and J usage is TRBJ1-1; TRBD1 might be the D (5 bases). The length of the CDR3 is 15 residues. From germline, CDR1 is SGHVS and CDR2 FQNEAQ. Trimming shortened V by 5 bases and J by 1 base, and 14 bases separated the two germline ends. The CDR3 DNA reads TGTGCCAGCAGCCGAGGGGTGGGGAGGAACACTGAAGCTTTCTTT. Protein product: CASSRGVGRNTEAFF.

This clone was seen many times. The genes are TRBV9 and TRBJ2-7; TRBD1 matches at 7 bases. This CDR3 has 13 residues. Germline V gives CDR1 SGDLS, CDR2 YYNGEE. V lost 1 base to trimming and J lost 6 bases; unmatched junction nucleotides: 4. The CDR3 sequence: CASSVWDRGEQYF. The CDR3 DNA reads as TGTGCCAGCAGCGTATGGGACAGAGGCGAGCAGTACTTC.

The chain has TRBV7-2 and TRBJ1-4; no firm D call. V lost 5 bases and J 4 bases, leaving 14 bases between the germline ends. The CDR3 length is 15 residues. Per germline, CDR1 SGHTA and CDR2 FQGNSA. This CDR3 is CASSQTTGFNEKLFF. CDR3 in DNA: TGTGCCAGCAGCCAGACTACGGGGTTTAATGAAAAACTGTTTTTT.

The V call is TRBV3-1 (or the pseudogene TRBV3-2), the J call TRBJ1-1; D is perhaps TRBD1 (6 bases). Trimming stripped 2 bases from V and 0 bases from J, with 10 bases between. In germline, CDR1 is LGHDT, CDR2 YNNKEL (reference sequence). The CDR3 spans 15 residues. CDR3 region: CASSQYSGVNTEAFF. CDR3 sequence (DNA): TGTGCCAGCAGCCAATATTCAGGGGTGAACACTGAAGCTTTCTTT.

The count of this clone is one. V is TRBV6-6 and J is TRBJ1-2, with D unresolved. The V end lost 7 bases, the J end lost 6 bases, and 12 bases lay between the germline ends. CDR1 and CDR2 (germline): MNHNY, SVGAGI (reference sequence). There are 12 residues in the CDR3. The CDR3 nucleotides are TGTGCCAGCAATGCGGTGGCGGATGGCTACACCTTC. It translates to CASNAVADGYTF.

The V and J genes are TRBV7-9 and TRBJ1-2; 9 nucleotides agree with TRBD1. Germline assignment: CDR1 SEHNR and CDR2 FQNEAQ (reference sequence). This CDR3 region has 16 residues. The CDR3 nucleotides read TGTGCTAGCCAAGGGCCCGGACAGGGGTTAATCTATGGCTACACCTTC. Translation: CASQGPGQGLIYGYTF.

This clone was seen a handful of times. The V call is TRBV4-3, the J call TRBJ2-7; 10 bases are a match to TRBD1. The length of the CDR3 is 16 residues. The V and J ends lost 4 bases and 5 bases, in that order; junction bases with no gene match: 11. In germline, CDR1 is LGHNA, CDR2 YSLEER. CDR3 sequence reads: CASSPAGGTGVNEQYF. For the CDR3, the DNA is TGCGCCAGCAGCCCTGCGGGTGGGACAGGGGTCAACGAGCAGTACTTC.

This rearrangement joins TRBV4-1 to TRBJ1-6, with TRBD1 as a possible D gene (6 bases). The germline CDR1 and CDR2 sequences are MGHRA and YSYEKL. The length of the CDR3 is 18 residues. The V gene lost 0 bases and the J gene lost 0 bases, with 12 bases spanning the gap. DNA of the CDR3: TGCGCCAGCAGCCAAGATAGACAGGAGAGCTCCTATAATTCACCCCTCCACTTT. This codes for CASSQDRQESSYNSPLHF.

The chain combines TRBV18 with TRBJ2-7, with 9 positions matching TRBD2. The CDR3 is made up of 14 amino acids. Germline loops: CDR1 KGHSH, CDR2 LQKENI. Trimming cost V 3 bases and J 2 bases; bases outside gene matches: 2. For the CDR3, the DNA is TGTGCCAGCTCACCCGCTAGCGGGGCCTACGAGCAGTACTTC. This gives the protein CASSPASGAYEQYF.

This clone has just one count. The rearrangement uses TRBV5-4 and TRBJ1-1; tentative D call: TRBD1 (6 bases). V dropped 1 base and J dropped 12 bases, with 22 bases sitting between them. CDR1 is SGHNT, CDR2 YYREEE, per germline (reference sequence). CDR3 length: 15 residues. The CDR3 DNA reads TGTGCCAGCAGCTTGAACGCGGGGGAGGGGGGGGGTTCTTTCTTT. It yields the protein CASSLNAGEGGGSFF.

This chain connects TRBV6-1 to TRBJ1-2, with 10 bases identical to TRBD1. CDR1 MNHNS and CDR2 SASEGT come from the germline V gene. V shed 4 bases, J shed 7 bases, and the junction held 6 bases outside the gene matches. The CDR3 is made up of 14 amino acids. The DNA of the CDR3 is TGTGCCAGCAGTGGACAGGGGGCTGTTAGTGGCTACACCTTC. This sequence encodes CASSGQGAVSGYTF.

The V and J genes are TRBV6-2 or TRBV6-3 and TRBJ1-4; no reliable D call. Trimming pared 0 bases from V and 14 bases from J, leaving 16 bases between. Germline V gene lookup returns CDR1 MNHEY and CDR2 SVGEGT. CDR3 length equals 14 residues. This CDR3 reads CASSYSASPEVLFF. CDR3 DNA: TGTGCCAGCAGTTACTCGGCCAGCCCTGAGGTGCTGTTTTTT.